This TCR beta chain was profiled in a study of CXCR3-negative and CXCR3-positive naive CD8 T cells. Study-level points and caveats: Compared with CXCR3-negative naive cells, CXCR3-positive naive cells showed more hydrophobic TRB CDR3s.

Judged by frequency, this clonotype is medium-sized. The antigen is undetermined. The CDR3 runs to 14 residues. CDR1 SQVTM and CDR2 ANQGSEA come from the germline V gene. In preparing the TRB cDNA libraries, 5' RACE with UMI labels was used. TCRdb processed the 5' RACE reads again and assigns one entry to each CDR3 protein, with no DNA. With roughly 7,500 distinct CDR3 sequences in the sample, the ten largest clones hold 2% to 3%. The chain carries TRBV29-1 and TRBJ1-1; with no DNA, the TCRdb D assignment of TRBD1 cannot be verified. The TCR was taken from a human donor in good health. Some clones in this sample may be carry-over from other donors' samples. The sequenced sample was naive CXCR3- CD8+ T cells from blood. Subset in this sample: CD45RO-CCR7+CD27+CD95- naive CD8+ T cells lacking CXCR3 (TNR3-). This CDR3 reads CSVEDGQLNTEAFF. Looking up the rest from reference TRBV29-1 and TRBJ1-1 gives the full variable domain: SAVISQKPSRDICQRGTSLTIQCQVDSQVTMMFWYRQQPGQSLTLIATANQGSEATYESGFVIDKFPISRPNLTFSTLTVSNMSPEDSSIYLCSVEDGQLNTEAFFGQGTRLTVV.